Described below is a single TCR beta chain sequence and its context. Trimming stripped 2 bases from V and 5 bases from J, with 14 bases between. Germline CDR1 is SGDLS and CDR2 is YYNGEE. The CDR3 length is 14 residues. The sample originates from a study of CD8 T cells in Susac syndrome. The sequenced target, TCR beta, came from blood CD8+ and CD4+ T cells. Healthy donors acted as controls, with matching for age and sex. Reverse transcription of roughly 0.45 to 1 ug RNA was performed with random hexamers. The amplification used immunoSEQ multiplex PCR on TCR beta CDR3; it spanned 54 Vbeta and 13 Jbeta. MiXCR, applied by TCRdb to the immunoSEQ multiplex PCR reads, yields one record per CDR3 protein. The sample lists around 200,000 distinct CDR3 sequences, 85% to 95% seen once, with approximately 0.094% in the top ten.

Sequences were obtained from CD4+ T cells from PBMCs. The chain links TRBV9 to TRBJ2-7; D is possibly TRBD2 (5 bases). This clonotype was sampled from a human donor in good health. The CDR3 sequence is CASSVQEVTHEQYF. CDR3 bases: TGTGCCAGCAGCGTTCAGGAGGTTACCCACGAGCAGTACTTC.